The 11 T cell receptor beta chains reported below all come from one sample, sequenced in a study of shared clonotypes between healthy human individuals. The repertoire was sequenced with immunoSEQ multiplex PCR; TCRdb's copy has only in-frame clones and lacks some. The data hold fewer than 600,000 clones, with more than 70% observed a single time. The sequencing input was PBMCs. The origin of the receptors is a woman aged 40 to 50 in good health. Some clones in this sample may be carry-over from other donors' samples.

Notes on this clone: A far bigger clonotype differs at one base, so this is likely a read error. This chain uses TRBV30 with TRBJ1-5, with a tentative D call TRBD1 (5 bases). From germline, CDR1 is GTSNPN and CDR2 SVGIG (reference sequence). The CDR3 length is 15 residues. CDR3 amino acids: CAWGVRGGFNQPQHF. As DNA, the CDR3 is TGTGCCTGGGGTGTAAGGGGCGGGTTTAATCAGCCCCAGCATTTT.

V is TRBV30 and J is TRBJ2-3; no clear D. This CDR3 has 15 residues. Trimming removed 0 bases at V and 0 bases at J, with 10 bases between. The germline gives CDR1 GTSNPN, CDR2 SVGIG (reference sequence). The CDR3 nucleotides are TGTGCCTGGAGTGTATCGGACCCGAGCACAGATACGCAGTATTTT. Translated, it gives CAWSVSDPSTDTQYF.

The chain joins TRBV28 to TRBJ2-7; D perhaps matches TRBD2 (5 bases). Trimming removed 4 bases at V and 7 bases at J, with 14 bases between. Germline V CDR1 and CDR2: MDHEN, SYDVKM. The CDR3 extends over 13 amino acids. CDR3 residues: CASSSDWTREQYF. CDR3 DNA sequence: TGTGCCAGCAGTTCGGACTGGACGAGAGAGCAGTACTTC. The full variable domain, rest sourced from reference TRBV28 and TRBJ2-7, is DVKVTQSSRYLVKRTGEKVFLECVQDMDHENMFWYRQDPGLGLRLIYFSYDVKMKEKGDIPEGYSVSREKKERFSLILESASTNQTSMYLCASSSDWTREQYFGPGTRLTVT.

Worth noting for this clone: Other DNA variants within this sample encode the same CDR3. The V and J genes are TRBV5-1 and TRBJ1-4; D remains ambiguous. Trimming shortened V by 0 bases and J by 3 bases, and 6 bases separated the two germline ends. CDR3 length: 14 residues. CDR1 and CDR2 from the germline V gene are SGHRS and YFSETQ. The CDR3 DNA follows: TGCGCCAGCAGCTTGGGGGCCTCTAATGAAAAACTGTTTTTT. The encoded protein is CASSLGASNEKLFF.

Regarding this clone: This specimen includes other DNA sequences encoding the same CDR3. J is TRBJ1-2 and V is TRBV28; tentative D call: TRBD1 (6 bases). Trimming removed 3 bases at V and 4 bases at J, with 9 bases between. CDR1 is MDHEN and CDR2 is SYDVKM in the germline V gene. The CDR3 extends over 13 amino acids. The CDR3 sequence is CASSLQGSYGYTF. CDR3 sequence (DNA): TGTGCCAGCAGTTTGCAGGGGAGCTATGGCTACACCTTC.

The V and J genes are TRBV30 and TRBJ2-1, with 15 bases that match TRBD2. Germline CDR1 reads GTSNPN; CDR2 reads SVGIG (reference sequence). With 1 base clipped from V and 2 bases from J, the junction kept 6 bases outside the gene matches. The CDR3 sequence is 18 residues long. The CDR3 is CAWSAGTSGRITYNEQFF. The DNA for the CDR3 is TGTGCCTGGAGTGCCGGGACTAGCGGGAGGATCACCTACAATGAGCAGTTCTTC.

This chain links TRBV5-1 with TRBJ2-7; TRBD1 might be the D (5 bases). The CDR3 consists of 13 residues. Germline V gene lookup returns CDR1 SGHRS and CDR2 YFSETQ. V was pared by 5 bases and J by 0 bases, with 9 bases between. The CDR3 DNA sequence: TGCGCCAGCAGGGACATAAGCTCCTACGAGCAGTACTTC. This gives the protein CASRDISSYEQYF.

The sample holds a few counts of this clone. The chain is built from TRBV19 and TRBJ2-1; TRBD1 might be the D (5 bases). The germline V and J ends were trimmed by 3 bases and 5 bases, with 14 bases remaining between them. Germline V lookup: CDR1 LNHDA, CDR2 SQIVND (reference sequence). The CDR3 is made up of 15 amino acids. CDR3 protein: CASSIWLGVHNEQFF. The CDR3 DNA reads TGTGCCAGTAGTATTTGGCTAGGGGTTCACAATGAGCAGTTCTTC.

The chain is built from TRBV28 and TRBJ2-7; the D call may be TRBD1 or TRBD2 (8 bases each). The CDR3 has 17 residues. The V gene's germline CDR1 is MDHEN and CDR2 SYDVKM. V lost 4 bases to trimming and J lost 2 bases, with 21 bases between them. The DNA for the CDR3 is TGTGCCAGCAGTTCCCCCAGGGGGCGGGAGGTGACCTACGAGCAGTACTTC. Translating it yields CASSSPRGREVTYEQYF.

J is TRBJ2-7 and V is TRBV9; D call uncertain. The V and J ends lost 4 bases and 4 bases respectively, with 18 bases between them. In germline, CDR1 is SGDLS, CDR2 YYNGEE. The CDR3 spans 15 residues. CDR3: CASSTDGRAGYEQYF. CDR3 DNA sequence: TGTGCCAGCAGCACCGACGGGCGCGCAGGATACGAGCAGTACTTC.

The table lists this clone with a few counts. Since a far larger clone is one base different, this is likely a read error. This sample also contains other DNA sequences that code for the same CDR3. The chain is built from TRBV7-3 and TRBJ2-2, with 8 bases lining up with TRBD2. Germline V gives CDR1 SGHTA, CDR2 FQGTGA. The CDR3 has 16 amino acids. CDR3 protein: CASSLRGGRNTGELFF. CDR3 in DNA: TGTGCCAGCAGCTTAAGGGGCGGGAGGAACACCGGGGAGCTGTTTTTC.